A single sample is the source of the 26 T cell receptor beta chains below, sequenced in a study of shared clonotypes between healthy human individuals. Terminally differentiated effector memory CD45RA+ cells were left out of the naive CD8 fraction, which was CD45RO-negative and positively selected for CCR7. Repertoires were generated with immunoSEQ multiplex PCR, while TCRdb's copy carries only in-frame clones and drops some. The data show millions of clones, 85% to 95% seen once. The sample taken for sequencing was naive CD8+ T cells from PBMCs. Receptors originate from a man between 18 and 35 years old in good health. Some clones in this sample may be carry-over from other donors' samples.

The V and J genes are TRBV28 and TRBJ2-5; D not certain. This CDR3 comprises 13 residues. Germline assignment: CDR1 MDHEN and CDR2 SYDVKM. V was cut by 6 bases and J by 0 bases, with 8 bases left in between. CDR3 amino acids: CASSSQYQETQYF. DNA of the CDR3: TGTGCCAGCAGCTCACAGTACCAAGAGACCCAGTACTTC.

The sample holds one count of this clone. CDR3 nucleotide sequence: TGTGCCAGCAGCTCACGGACAGAATACAATGAGCAGTTCTTC. Its protein product is CASSSRTEYNEQFF. The chain uses TRBV11-3 and TRBJ2-1; tentatively, D is TRBD1 (6 bases). Germline values: CDR1 SGHNT, CDR2 YENEEA. V lost 4 bases and J lost 4, with 11 bases in between. The CDR3 length is 14 residues.

This clone was observed a few times. The chain employs TRBV30 and TRBJ1-1, with a weak D call TRBD1 (5 bases). This CDR3 has 15 residues. V lost 4 bases and J lost 3, with 18 bases in between. CDR1 GTSNPN and CDR2 SVGIG come from the germline V gene (reference sequence). CDR3 DNA sequence: TGTGCCTGGACTACCGGAGAGTGGGGGGACACTGAAGCTTTCTTT. Translation gives CAWTTGEWGDTEAFF.

V is TRBV10-2 and J is TRBJ1-4; D is undetermined. CDR3 length: 15 amino acids. CDR1 is WSHSY and CDR2 is SAAADI in the germline V gene. Trimming took 4 bases from V and 0 from J, leaving 9 bases between them. The CDR3 nucleotides are TGCGCCAGCAGTGTCATCCTAGCAACTAATGAAAAACTGTTTTTT. Amino acid sequence: CASSVILATNEKLFF.

V is TRBV7-9 and J is TRBJ1-4; the D is unclear. This CDR3 region has 15 residues. V shed 4 bases and J shed 6 bases, with 15 bases lying between them. Germline V gene sequence: CDR1 SEHNR, CDR2 FQNEAQ (reference sequence). CDR3 DNA sequence: TGTGCCAGCAGCTCCGTCGGAACCGGCGATGAAAAACTGTTTTTT. This sequence encodes CASSSVGTGDEKLFF.

The V gene is TRBV2, the J gene TRBJ2-5; D unclear. There are 12 residues in the CDR3. V lost 11 bases and J 0 bases, leaving 10 bases between the germline ends. Germline CDR1 and CDR2: SNHLY and FYNNEI. CDR3 amino acids: CACEDDQETQYF. The CDR3 bases are TGTGCCTGCGAGGACGACCAAGAGACCCAGTACTTC.

The V and J genes are TRBV28 and TRBJ2-4; unclear D gene. V gave up 2 bases and J gave up 0 bases, with 11 bases separating them. The CDR3 contains 16 residues. Germline assignment: CDR1 MDHEN and CDR2 SYDVKM. The CDR3 spells CASSLASELAKNIQYF. CDR3 in DNA: TGTGCCAGCAGTTTAGCGTCAGAACTAGCCAAAAACATTCAGTACTTC.

This clone occurred once. This chain connects TRBV7-8 to TRBJ2-6; a weak D match, TRBD1 (6 bases). CDR3 length equals 16 residues. Germline-derived CDR1 and CDR2 are SGHVS and FQNEAQ. Trimming left V 1 base short and J 0 bases short, with 7 bases between. The CDR3 region is CASSLDRDSGANVLTF. In nucleotides, the CDR3 is TGTGCCAGCAGCTTAGACAGGGACTCTGGGGCCAACGTCCTGACTTTC.

The V and J genes are TRBV7-9 and TRBJ2-1; 12 bases line up with TRBD2. This CDR3 spans 18 amino acids. Trimming took 0 bases from V and 2 from J; bases not matched to a gene: 5. Germline CDR1 SEHNR, CDR2 FQNEAQ (reference sequence). The CDR3 loop is CASSLAGLAGGPYNEQFF. In DNA form, the CDR3 reads TGTGCCAGCAGCTTAGCGGGGCTAGCGGGAGGGCCCTACAATGAGCAGTTCTTC.

The gene calls are TRBV6-1 and TRBJ2-7; 8 bases fit TRBD2. The CDR3 is 13 residues long. V shed 6 bases and J 3 bases; nucleotides not matched to a gene: 4. Germline CDR1 is MNHNS and CDR2 is SASEGT. The CDR3 spells CASSMTSVYEQYF. In DNA form, the CDR3 reads TGTGCCAGCAGCATGACTAGCGTCTACGAGCAGTACTTC.

Remarks on this clone: The sample contains more than one DNA sequence encoding this CDR3. The chain joins TRBV7-2 to TRBJ2-1; D ambiguous. The CDR3 runs to 15 residues. Germline-derived CDR1 and CDR2 are SGHTA and FQGNSA. V was shortened by 4 bases and J by 0 bases, with 10 bases between the two germline ends. The CDR3 DNA is TGTGCCAGCAGCTCCGACTCCAGCTCCTACAATGAGCAGTTCTTC. Translating it yields CASSSDSSSYNEQFF. The complete variable domain, with remaining parts taken from reference TRBV7-2 and TRBJ2-1, reads GAGVSQSPSNKVTEKGKDVELRCDPISGHTALYWYRQSLGQGLEFLIYFQGNSAPDKSGLPSDRFSAERTGGSVSTLTIQRTQQEDSAVYLCASSSDSSSYNEQFFGPGTRLTVL.

CDR3: CATSRKGAETEAFF. CDR3 nucleotides: TGTGCCACCAGCAGGAAGGGGGCCGAAACTGAAGCTTTCTTT. The genes are TRBV15 and TRBJ1-1; 7 nucleotides align to TRBD1. Germline V gives CDR1 LNHNV, CDR2 YYDKDF (reference sequence). Trimming removed 3 bases from V and 5 bases from J; junction bases left unmatched: 6. There are 14 residues in the CDR3.

As for this clone: The same CDR3 arises from other DNA sequences in this sample as well. This chain joins TRBV2 and TRBJ2-1; a weak D match, TRBD2 (6 bases). The germline V and J ends were trimmed by 1 base and 3 bases, with 10 bases remaining between them. From germline, CDR1 is SNHLY and CDR2 FYNNEI. The CDR3 contains 15 residues. CDR3 loop: CASSEGLASYNEQFF. CDR3 bases: TGTGCCAGCAGTGAAGGGCTAGCGAGCTACAATGAGCAGTTCTTC.

The V call is TRBV4-3, the J call TRBJ2-7; TRBD2 matches 14 bases. The germline gives CDR1 LGHNA, CDR2 YSLEER. This CDR3 has 17 amino acids. V lost 6 bases to trimming and J lost 3 bases; unmatched junction nucleotides: 10. This chain's CDR3 is CASSQSGLAGEYYEQYF. The CDR3 region has the DNA TGCGCCAGCAGTCAATCGGGACTAGCGGGAGAGTACTACGAGCAGTACTTC.

This chain links TRBV27 with TRBJ2-7; 12 bases are a match to TRBD2. The germline CDR1 and CDR2 sequences are MNHEY and SMNVEV (reference sequence). J lost 3 bases, V lost 2 bases, and 2 bases had no gene match. The CDR3 extends over 15 amino acids. CDR3 bases: TGTGCCAGCAGTTTACTGACTAGCGGGGGCTACGAGCAGTACTTC. Translating gives CASSLLTSGGYEQYF.

The rearrangement links TRBV28 to TRBJ2-7; 7 bases fit TRBD2. Per the germline V gene, CDR1 is MDHEN and CDR2 is SYDVKM. V lost 5 bases, J lost 2 bases, and 9 bases stayed unmatched. The CDR3 has 15 amino acids. Here the CDR3 reads CASSVLAVGPYEQYF. Written as DNA, the CDR3 is TGTGCCAGCAGTGTGCTAGCGGTAGGCCCCTACGAGCAGTACTTC. The variable domain in full, completed from reference TRBV28 and TRBJ2-7, reads DVKVTQSSRYLVKRTGEKVFLECVQDMDHENMFWYRQDPGLGLRLIYFSYDVKMKEKGDIPEGYSVSREKKERFSLILESASTNQTSMYLCASSVLAVGPYEQYFGPGTRLTVT.

V usage is TRBV6-6 and J usage is TRBJ1-2; 9 nucleotides agree with TRBD1. J gave up 10 bases and V 2 bases, and 8 bases lay outside the gene matches. The CDR3 runs to 14 residues. Germline CDR1 MNHNY, CDR2 SVGAGI (reference sequence). Written as DNA, the CDR3 is TGTGCCAGCAGTTACACACAGGGACAGGGCAACTACACCTTC. It codes for CASSYTQGQGNYTF.

The rearrangement uses TRBV5-6 and TRBJ2-7, with 9 nucleotides matching TRBD1. CDR1 SGHDT and CDR2 YYEEEE come from the germline V gene. Trimming took 1 base from V and 5 from J; bases not matched to a gene: 10. This CDR3 spans 16 amino acids. The CDR3 region has the DNA TGTGCCAGCAGCTTGTCGGGACAGGGTGCCATCCACGAGCAGTACTTC. Its protein is CASSLSGQGAIHEQYF.

The rearrangement uses TRBV5-4 and TRBJ2-3; TRBD2 agrees at 9 bases. J gave up 1 base and V 2 bases, and 17 bases lay outside the gene matches. This CDR3 is 20 amino acids long. Germline loops: CDR1 SGHNT, CDR2 YYREEE (reference sequence). The CDR3 is CASSFPGLAGAPWGTDTQYF. CDR3 nucleotide sequence: TGTGCCAGCAGCTTTCCCGGCTTAGCGGGGGCCCCCTGGGGCACAGATACGCAGTATTTT.

The genes are TRBV7-9 and TRBJ2-4; D remains ambiguous. Germline V CDR1 and CDR2: SEHNR, FQNEAQ (reference sequence). This CDR3 has 17 residues. Trimming pared 0 bases from V and 3 bases from J, leaving 15 bases between. The CDR3 coding sequence is TGTGCCAGCAGCTTAGCATCGCGGCTGTGGGTCAAAAACATTCAGTACTTC. This codes for CASSLASRLWVKNIQYF.

The chain couples TRBV5-1 to TRBJ1-2; D ambiguous. The CDR3 extends over 15 amino acids. Germline V gives CDR1 SGHRS, CDR2 YFSETQ. Trimming removed 3 bases at V and 7 bases at J, with 19 bases between. The CDR3 here is CASSSSGGGSGGYTF. The CDR3 bases are TGCGCCAGCAGCTCCTCAGGAGGCGGGTCCGGTGGCTACACCTTC.

The genes are TRBV27 and TRBJ2-7; TRBD1 might be the D (8 bases). The CDR3 totals 15 residues. Germline V gene sequence: CDR1 MNHEY, CDR2 SMNVEV (reference sequence). The V end lost 5 bases, the J end lost 3 bases, and 17 bases lay between the germline ends. CDR3 DNA sequence: TGTGCCAGCAGTATCTACAGGGGGGAGGGCTACGAGCAGTACTTC. It yields the protein CASSIYRGEGYEQYF.

Here the CDR3 DNA reads TGCAGCGTTGTTTGGTTAGATAACACCGGGGAGCTGTTTTTT. This sequence encodes CSVVWLDNTGELFF. V usage is TRBV29-1 and J usage is TRBJ2-2, with D unresolved. Trimming shortened V by 4 bases and J by 2 bases, and 11 bases separated the two germline ends. In germline, CDR1 is SQVTM, CDR2 ANQGSEA. This CDR3 comprises 14 residues.

This sequence joins TRBV27 and TRBJ1-1; 9 nucleotides align to TRBD1. This CDR3 spans 14 amino acids. Losses at the gene ends were 4 bases for V and 10 bases for J; bases not matched to a gene: 10. In germline, CDR1 is MNHEY, CDR2 SMNVEV (reference sequence). The CDR3 protein is CASSSRDREYVAFF. The CDR3 DNA reads TGTGCCAGCAGTTCCCGGGACAGGGAGTATGTAGCTTTCTTT.

Details on this clone: This specimen includes other DNA sequences encoding the same CDR3. The chain employs TRBV7-3 and TRBJ2-7; D is tentatively TRBD1 or TRBD2 (6 bases each). V lost 1 base to trimming and J lost 6 bases, with 10 bases between them. This CDR3 has 13 amino acids. The germline CDR1 and CDR2 sequences are SGHTA and FQGTGA. DNA of the CDR3: TGTGCCAGCAGCTTAATAGGGGGGAGCGAGCAGTACTTC. This sequence encodes CASSLIGGSEQYF. Using reference TRBV7-3 and TRBJ2-7 for the parts outside the CDR3, the full variable domain is GAGVSQTPSNKVTEKGKYVELRCDPISGHTALYWYRQSLGQGPEFLIYFQGTGAADDSGLPNDRFFAVRPEGSVSTLKIQRTERGDSAVYLCASSLIGGSEQYFGPGTRLTVT.

This clone appeared once. V and J are TRBV7-9 and TRBJ2-1, with unresolved D. The V end lost 4 bases, the J end lost 5 bases, and 12 bases lay between the germline ends. This CDR3 is 14 amino acids long. Germline V gene sequence: CDR1 SEHNR, CDR2 FQNEAQ (reference sequence). The DNA of the CDR3 is TGTGCCAGCAGCTCCCCCTCAGTAAACAATGAGCAGTTCTTC. Its protein product is CASSSPSVNNEQFF.